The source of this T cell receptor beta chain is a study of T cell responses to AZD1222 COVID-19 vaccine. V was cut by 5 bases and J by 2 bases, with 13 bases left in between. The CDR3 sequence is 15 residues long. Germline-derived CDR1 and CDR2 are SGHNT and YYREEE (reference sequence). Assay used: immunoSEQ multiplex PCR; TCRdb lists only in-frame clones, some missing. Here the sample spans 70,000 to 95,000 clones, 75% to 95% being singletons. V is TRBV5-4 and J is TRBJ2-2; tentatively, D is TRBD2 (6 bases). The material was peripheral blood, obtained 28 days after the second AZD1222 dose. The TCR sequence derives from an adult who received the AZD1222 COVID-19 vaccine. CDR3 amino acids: CASRPPLANTGELFF. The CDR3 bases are TGTGCCAGCAGGCCCCCACTAGCCAACACCGGGGAGCTGTTTTTT. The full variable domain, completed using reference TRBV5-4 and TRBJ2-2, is ETGVTQSPTHLIKTRGQQVTLRCSSQSGHNTVSWYQQALGQGPQFIFQYYREEENGRGNFPPRFSGLQFPNYSSELNVNALELDDSALYLCASRPPLANTGELFFGEGSRLTVL.